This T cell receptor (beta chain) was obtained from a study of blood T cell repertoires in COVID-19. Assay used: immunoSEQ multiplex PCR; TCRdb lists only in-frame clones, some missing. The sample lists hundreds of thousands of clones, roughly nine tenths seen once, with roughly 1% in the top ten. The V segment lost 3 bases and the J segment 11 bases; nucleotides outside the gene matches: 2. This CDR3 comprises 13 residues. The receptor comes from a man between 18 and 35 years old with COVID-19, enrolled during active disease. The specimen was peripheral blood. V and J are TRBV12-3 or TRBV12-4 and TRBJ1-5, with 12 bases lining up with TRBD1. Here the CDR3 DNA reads TGTGCCAGCAGTTTGGGACAGGGGGCTGCCCAGCATTTT. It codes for CASSLGQGAAQHF.